This T cell receptor (beta chain) derives from a study of PD-L1 blockade in urothelial cancer. Whole-study context: Atezolizumab, begun by patients at some point between 2012 and 2014, was given at 1,200 mg intravenously every 3 weeks. The median number of T cells present in blood samples was about 130,000.

The repertoire was sequenced with immunoSEQ multiplex PCR; TCRdb's copy has only in-frame clones and lacks some. The sample holds 35,000 to 40,000 clones, approximately 80% seen once. Concerning this clone: The antigen remains undetermined.

Study conclusions and caveats: Those with durable benefit had larger increases in tumor-associated blood clones at 3 weeks.

V lost 1 base to trimming and J lost 11 bases, with 19 bases between them. This CDR3 region has 14 residues. The germline V gene encodes CDR1 SGHRS and CDR2 YFSETQ. The time point is: pretreatment peripheral blood. Locally advanced or metastatic urothelial carcinoma was diagnosed in the patients. The input for sequencing was PBMCs, taken around atezolizumab (anti-PD-L1) treatment. The sequence was collected from an elderly man with urothelial cancer. This chain connects TRBV5-1 to TRBJ2-7; D may be TRBD1 (6 bases). In DNA form, the CDR3 reads TGCGCCAGCAGCTTGACGGGACAACCCATTTTTAAGTACTTC. It encodes CASSLTGQPIFKYF.